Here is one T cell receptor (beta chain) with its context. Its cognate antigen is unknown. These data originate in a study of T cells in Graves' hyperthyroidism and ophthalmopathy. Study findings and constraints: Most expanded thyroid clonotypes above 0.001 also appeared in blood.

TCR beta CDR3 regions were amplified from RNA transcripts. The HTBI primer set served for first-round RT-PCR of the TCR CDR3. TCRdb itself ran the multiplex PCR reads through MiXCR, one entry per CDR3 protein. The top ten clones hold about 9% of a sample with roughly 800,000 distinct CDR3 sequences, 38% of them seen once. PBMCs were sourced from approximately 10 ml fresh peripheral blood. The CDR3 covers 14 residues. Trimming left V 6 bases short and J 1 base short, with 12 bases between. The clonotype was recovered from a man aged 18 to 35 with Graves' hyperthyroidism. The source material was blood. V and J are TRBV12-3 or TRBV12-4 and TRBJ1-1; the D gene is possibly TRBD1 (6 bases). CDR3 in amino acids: CASRETGTNTEAFF. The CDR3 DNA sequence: TGTGCCAGCAGGGAAACAGGGACGAACACTGAAGCTTTCTTT.